Here is one T cell receptor beta chain with its context. There are a few counts of this clonotype. Its antigen is unknown. Per-nucleotide qualities are absent, and no much larger clonotype sits a single base away. The sample comes from a study of early T cells in non-severe SARS-CoV-2 infection (dated by TCRdb to 2020 to 2022). Study-level background: Bulk RNA from unsorted whole blood was used for TCR sequencing, so alpha and beta chains could not be paired. Overall results and qualifications from the work: VDJdb matching was skewed toward anti-spike CD8 responses and likely underestimated virus-specific expansions, missing private and CD4 specificities.

The library came from 5' RACE. The reads were generated on a NextSeq 500. To correct for sequencing error and PCR bias, the TCR library protocol tagged individual cDNA molecules with unique molecular identifiers. Both TCR alpha and beta chains were sequenced, and tight co-correlation was observed between alpha and beta sequence abundances in each sample. The source study handled its data this way. Decombinator V4 was used to perform V gene, J gene and CDR3 annotation of TCR sequences. TCRs were defined as expanded if a significant change between any two time points was detected under a Poisson model with p below 0.0001. Abundances of TCRs were expressed as counts per million after normalisation to the total number of TCRs sequenced in each sample. MAIT TCRs were defined by TRAV1-2 paired with TRAJ12, TRAJ20 or TRAJ33, and iNKT TCRs by TRAV10 paired with TRAJ18. VDJdb, accessed 1 November 2021, was searched for CMV, EBV and SARS-CoV-2 annotated TCRs, excluding TCRs annotated for multiple antigens. TCRdb reanalyzed the raw reads on its own, using fastp at Q25 for trimming and MiXCR for clone calling, and kept in-frame beta chains. Rows matching on CDR3 protein sequence are summarized as one entry with the most common DNA and genes. These V and J calls are TCRdb output, not the study's own analysis. This sample gives 35,000 to 40,000 distinct CDR3 sequences in total; more than 8% of them show up just once. The ten biggest clones cover roughly 12% of the sample.

Reading from cysteine to phenylalanine, the CDR3 counts 15 amino acids. CDR3 DNA only is kept here, 45 bases in frame from base 1. V trim: 5 bases; J trim: 7 bases; unmatched bases: 8. CDR1 and CDR2 were assigned from the germline V gene (reference sequence) as MNHEY and SMNVEV. Set within a cohort of healthcare workers in London, UK, this nested case-control study involved weekly PCR testing of nasopharyngeal swabs along with blood sampling. Healthcare workers were enrolled in the week of the UK lockdown, from 23 to 31 March 2020, and were followed every week for up to roughly 16 weeks. Sequenced input: whole blood. This receptor was obtained from an adult who was a healthcare worker with PCR-confirmed SARS-CoV-2 infection or an uninfected control (not recorded which). Recombination linked TRBV27 to TRBJ1-4, and 9 junctional nucleotides match TRBD1. The base sequence is TGTGCCAGCAGTCCCGGGACAGGGTTGGGTGAAAAACTGTTTTTT. The encoded protein is CASSPGTGLGEKLFF.